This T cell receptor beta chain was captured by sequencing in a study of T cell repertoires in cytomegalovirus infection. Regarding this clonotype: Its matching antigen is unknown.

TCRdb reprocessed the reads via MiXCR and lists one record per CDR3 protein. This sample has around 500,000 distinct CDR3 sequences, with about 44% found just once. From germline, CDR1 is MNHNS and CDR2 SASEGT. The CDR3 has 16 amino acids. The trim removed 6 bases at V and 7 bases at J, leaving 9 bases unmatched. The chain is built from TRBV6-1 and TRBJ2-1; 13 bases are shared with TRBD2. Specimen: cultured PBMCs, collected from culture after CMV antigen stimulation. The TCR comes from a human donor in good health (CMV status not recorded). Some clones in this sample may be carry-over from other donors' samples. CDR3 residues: CASSLLAGGFLNEQFF. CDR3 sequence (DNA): TGTGCCAGCAGCCTACTAGCGGGGGGGTTTTTGAATGAGCAGTTCTTC.